This TCR beta chain was found in a study of T cells after yellow fever vaccination. The CDR3 is 18 amino acids. Germline-derived CDR1 and CDR2 are SGHDN and FVKESK. The germline V and J ends were trimmed by 0 bases and 0 bases, with 17 bases remaining between them. This clonotype was seen a few times. Via MiXCR, TCRdb re-called the 5' RACE reads, giving one row per CDR3 protein. The sample lists around 100,000 distinct CDR3 sequences, around 8.6% seen once, with around 25% in the top ten. The receptor was isolated from a man aged 25-40 years who received the YFV17D yellow fever vaccine. The genes are TRBV14 and TRBJ2-5; D is perhaps TRBD1 or TRBD2 (5 bases each). Sequences were derived from CD8+ T cells sorted from PBMCs, sampled 45 days after the yellow fever booster vaccination. DNA of the CDR3: TGTGCCAGCAGCCAAGATAGAATAACGGGACCTTACCAAGAGACCCAGTACTTC. Translated: CASSQDRITGPYQETQYF.